Shown below are 5 T cell receptor beta chains from a single sample sequenced in a study of blood T cell repertoires in COVID-19. The data were produced by immunoSEQ multiplex PCR, yet TCRdb's version contains in-frame clones alone and is incomplete. The table lists 250,000 to 300,000 clones, 85% to 90% of them singletons. Sequenced input: PBMCs or T cells enriched from blood (not recorded which). The receptors stem from a man aged 18 to 35 who had recovered from COVID-19.

The chain couples TRBV19 to TRBJ1-5; possibly TRBD1 for D (6 bases). V lost 4 bases and J lost 2, with 12 bases in between. CDR3 length equals 15 residues. Germline CDR1 is LNHDA and CDR2 is SQIVND (reference sequence). This CDR3 is CASSTQGRGNQPQHF. The DNA of the CDR3 is TGTGCCAGTAGTACACAGGGTAGGGGCAATCAGCCCCAGCATTTT.

CDR3 nucleotides: TGTGCCACCAGCAGAGATCATCGGCGGGAGCTTAGGTCCTACGAGCAGTACTTC. Residues: CATSRDHRRELRSYEQYF. The chain is built from TRBV15 and TRBJ2-7; TRBD2 matches at 7 bases. CDR3 length: 18 residues. The germline gives CDR1 LNHNV, CDR2 YYDKDF (reference sequence). V was pared by 0 bases and J by 1 base, with 12 bases of the junction left unmatched.

This chain's CDR3 is CASRTPGQGYEQYF. CDR3 nucleotide sequence: TGTGCCAGCAGGACCCCGGGACAGGGCTACGAGCAGTACTTC. V and J are TRBV6-5 and TRBJ2-7; 9 bases fit TRBD1. This CDR3 is 14 amino acids long. Germline-derived CDR1 and CDR2 are MNHEY and SVGAGI. V lost 6 bases to trimming and J lost 3 bases; unmatched junction nucleotides: 6.

In the case of this clone: One junction end does not reproduce the germline sequence, and a read error may be involved. This rearrangement joins TRBV24-1 to TRBJ2-2; 7 bases fit TRBD2. The CDR3 covers 15 residues. The germline V gene encodes CDR1 KGHDR and CDR2 SFDVKD. The CDR3 DNA follows: TGTGCCACCAATGATTTGCGGGAGAGCACCGGGGAGCTGTTTTTT. Encoded protein: CATNDLRESTGELFF.

This chain links TRBV9 with TRBJ2-5; 7 bases line up with TRBD1. Per the germline V gene, CDR1 is SGDLS and CDR2 is YYNGEE. J gave up 2 bases and V 3 bases, and 4 bases lay outside the gene matches. This CDR3 is 14 amino acids long. CDR3 in amino acids: CASSGGQRQETQYF. The CDR3 DNA is TGTGCCAGCAGCGGGGGACAGAGGCAAGAGACCCAGTACTTC.